The clone carrying this T cell receptor (beta chain) appeared a few times. Its antigen is still unknown. The sample comes from a study of cytomegalovirus exposure and HLA in healthy donors. This CDR3 region has 15 residues. V lost 2 bases, J lost 6 bases, and 15 bases lay in between. Germline lookup yields CDR1 SGHTA and CDR2 FQGTGA. Findings and limits, study-wide: What was likely a sequencing artifact was a cluster of highly shared sequence variants.

PCR was performed using 60 Vbeta and 13 Jbeta primers. Only in-frame clones appear in the TCRdb table, and some are missing; sequencing was by immunoSEQ multiplex PCR. The sample includes roughly 140,000 clones, roughly 80% of them seen just once. Material for sequencing was PBMCs. The receptor was isolated from a female donor in good health and CMV-seronegative. This chain connects TRBV7-3 to TRBJ2-3; D is unclear. This CDR3 is CASSLSGGSGDTQYF. The CDR3 nucleotides are TGTGCCAGCAGCTTATCGGGTGGGTCTGGCGATACGCAGTATTTT.